Presented here are 17 T cell receptor beta chains from one specimen sequenced in a study of cytomegalovirus exposure and HLA in healthy donors. PCR amplification relied on 60 Vbeta primers (plus 13 Jbeta primers). Sequencing was performed with immunoSEQ multiplex PCR; in TCRdb, only in-frame clones are kept and a portion is missing. This table has some 120,000 clones, around 70% appearing once. Specimen: PBMCs. The receptors shown here come from a woman aged 40 to 50 in good health and CMV-seropositive.

This clone was detected a few times. This sequence joins TRBV5-6 and TRBJ1-2; a weak D match, TRBD1 (6 bases). The CDR3 runs to 14 residues. The ends were cut back, 3 bases at V and 8 bases at J, with 17 bases in the middle. Germline V lookup: CDR1 SGHDT, CDR2 YYEEEE. Written as DNA, the CDR3 is TGTGCCAGCAGCTACCAGGGGATGATTGAAGGCTACACCTTC. Protein: CASSYQGMIEGYTF.

The chain links TRBV10-3 to TRBJ1-4, with no clear D. Germline CDR1 and CDR2: ENHRY and SYGVKD. The V end was cut by 0 bases, the J end by 0 bases, with 8 bases between. This CDR3 comprises 16 residues. The DNA for the CDR3 is TGTGCCATCAGTGAGTCCCGGAGAGCAACTAATGAAAAACTGTTTTTT. Its translation: CAISESRRATNEKLFF.

V is TRBV7-2 and J is TRBJ2-7, with a weak D call TRBD2 (5 bases). The CDR3 length is 14 residues. Trimming pared 4 bases from V and 0 bases from J, leaving 10 bases between. Germline CDR1 and CDR2: SGHTA and FQGNSA. CDR3: CASSSDDYSYEQYF. Written as DNA, the CDR3 is TGTGCCAGCAGCTCGGATGACTACTCCTACGAGCAGTACTTC.

The chain uses TRBV5-1 and TRBJ2-7, with a tentative D call TRBD2 (5 bases). Germline loops: CDR1 SGHRS, CDR2 YFSETQ. Between the trimmed V and J ends, which lost 4 bases and 3 bases, there was a span of 17 bases. CDR3 length: 15 residues. This chain's CDR3 is CASSLAAGVSYEQYF. The CDR3 region has the DNA TGCGCCAGCAGCCTAGCTGCAGGAGTAAGCTACGAGCAGTACTTC. Variable domain in full (rest from reference TRBV5-1 and TRBJ2-7): KAGVTQTPRYLIKTRGQQVTLSCSPISGHRSVSWYQQTPGQGLQFLFEYFSETQRNKGNFPGRFSGRQFSNSRSEMNVSTLELGDSALYLCASSLAAGVSYEQYFGPGTRLTVT.

The chain links TRBV5-1 to TRBJ1-2, with no clear D. The CDR3 is 17 amino acids. The germline V gene has CDR1 SGHRS and CDR2 YFSETQ. The V end was cut by 4 bases, the J end by 2 bases, with 21 bases between. The CDR3 loop is CASSPLGSERLNYGYTF. CDR3 coding DNA: TGCGCCAGCAGCCCCCTTGGGTCGGAGCGACTGAACTATGGCTACACCTTC.

The V call is TRBV7-2, the J call TRBJ1-2; TRBD1 matches at 7 bases. With 3 bases clipped from V and 7 bases from J, the junction kept 8 bases outside the gene matches. CDR3 length: 14 amino acids. Germline V CDR1 and CDR2: SGHTA, FQGNSA. CDR3 DNA: TGTGCCAGCAGCTTGGGGTGGCAGGGGGTTGGCTACACCTTC. Its translation is CASSLGWQGVGYTF.

The chain joins TRBV7-8 to TRBJ2-1; D gene unclear. In germline, CDR1 is SGHVS, CDR2 FQNEAQ. With 0 bases removed from V and 5 bases from J, the gap between germline ends came to 8 bases. The CDR3 length is 14 residues. The CDR3 sequence is CASSLAWQDNEQFF. The CDR3 bases are TGTGCCAGCAGCTTAGCTTGGCAGGACAATGAGCAGTTCTTC.

The chain couples TRBV5-4 to TRBJ1-2; D is ambiguous. The CDR3 sequence is 16 residues long. From germline, CDR1 is SGHNT and CDR2 YYREEE (reference sequence). The germline V and J ends were trimmed by 0 bases and 0 bases, with 12 bases remaining between them. The CDR3 spells CASSLAPRAANYGYTF. In nucleotides, the CDR3 is TGTGCCAGCAGCTTGGCCCCGAGGGCGGCTAACTATGGCTACACCTTC.

This chain links TRBV6-5 with TRBJ1-1; D is undetermined. The germline gives CDR1 MNHEY, CDR2 SVGAGI. The CDR3 sequence is 15 residues long. V lost 2 bases and J 1 base, leaving 11 bases between the germline ends. CDR3 protein: CASSYNSNRNTEAFF. For the CDR3, the DNA is TGTGCCAGCAGTTACAATAGCAATCGGAACACTGAAGCTTTCTTT.

The chain links TRBV7-3 to TRBJ2-7; no reliable D call. V was pared by 2 bases and J by 0 bases, with 8 bases between. The CDR3 has 14 amino acids. The V gene's germline CDR1 is SGHTA and CDR2 FQGTGA. The CDR3: CASSLAPSSYEQYF. CDR3 nucleotides: TGTGCCAGCAGCTTAGCCCCGAGCTCCTACGAGCAGTACTTC.

This clone occurred a few times. The chain uses TRBV6-5 and TRBJ1-2; 7 bases map to TRBD1. V was clipped by 6 bases and J by 0 bases; unmatched bases: 7. Germline V gene data show CDR1 as MNHEY and CDR2 as SVGAGI. The CDR3 runs 15 residues. For the CDR3, the DNA is TGTGCCAGCAGCACAGGGGCTACCTCTAACTATGGCTACACCTTC. Translating it yields CASSTGATSNYGYTF.

V usage is TRBV5-8 and J usage is TRBJ1-1; no reliable D call. Germline V lookup: CDR1 SGHTS, CDR2 YDEGEE. V was clipped by 4 bases and J by 0 bases, with 19 bases between them. The CDR3 totals 17 residues. The CDR3 region is CASSPGIPWRVNTEAFF. The CDR3 nucleotides read TGTGCCAGCAGCCCCGGGATCCCCTGGAGGGTGAACACTGAAGCTTTCTTT.

This clone was recorded only once. The J gene is TRBJ1-5, the V gene TRBV12-5, with D uncertain. There are 17 residues in the CDR3. Germline V gene data show CDR1 as LGHNT and CDR2 as FRNRAP. The V end lost 2 bases, the J end lost 0 bases, and 14 bases lay between the germline ends. The CDR3 DNA reads as TGTGCTAGTGGTTTGTCACGAGGGAGGGTTAGCAATCAGCCCCAGCATTTT. This codes for CASGLSRGRVSNQPQHF.

V is TRBV23-1 and J is TRBJ1-1, with TRBD1 matching 8 bases. TRBV23-1 is given ORF status, its function remaining uncertain. CDR3 length equals 14 residues. With V trimmed by 8 bases and J by 3 bases, 8 bases remained unmatched. The CDR3 loop is CASLQGDCDTEAFF. The CDR3 DNA reads as TGCGCCAGCTTACAGGGGGATTGTGACACTGAAGCTTTCTTT.

In this sample, this clone turned up once. V and J are TRBV4-3 and TRBJ1-5, with 7 positions matching TRBD1. The CDR3 runs to 14 residues. Per germline, CDR1 LGHNA and CDR2 YSLEER. Trimming took 6 bases from V and 3 from J; bases not matched to a gene: 5. This CDR3 is CASSQDRLNQPQHF. The DNA of the CDR3 is TGCGCCAGCAGTCAGGACAGGCTCAATCAGCCCCAGCATTTT.

The chain links TRBV7-9 to TRBJ2-3, with D maybe TRBD1 (5 bases). Germline V lookup: CDR1 SEHNR, CDR2 FQNEAQ (reference sequence). This CDR3 contains 15 residues. V lost 5 bases and J 0 bases, leaving 12 bases between the germline ends. CDR3 sequence: CASSPVQGSTDTQYF. The CDR3 DNA reads TGTGCCAGCAGCCCCGTCCAGGGAAGCACAGATACGCAGTATTTT. Supplemented by reference TRBV7-9 and TRBJ2-3, the full variable domain reads DTGVSQNPRHKITKRGQNVTFRCDPISEHNRLYWYRQTLGQGPEFLTYFQNEAQLEKSRLLSDRFSAERPKGSFSTLEIQRTEQGDSAMYLCASSPVQGSTDTQYFGPGTRLTVL.

The chain couples TRBV25-1 to TRBJ1-4; no definite D call. This CDR3 has 15 amino acids. V was pared by 2 bases and J by 2 bases, with 9 bases between. The germline V gene has CDR1 MGHDK and CDR2 SYGVNS. Here the CDR3 reads CASSERSGTNEKLFF. The CDR3 coding sequence is TGTGCCAGCAGTGAACGTTCGGGGACTAATGAAAAACTGTTTTTT.